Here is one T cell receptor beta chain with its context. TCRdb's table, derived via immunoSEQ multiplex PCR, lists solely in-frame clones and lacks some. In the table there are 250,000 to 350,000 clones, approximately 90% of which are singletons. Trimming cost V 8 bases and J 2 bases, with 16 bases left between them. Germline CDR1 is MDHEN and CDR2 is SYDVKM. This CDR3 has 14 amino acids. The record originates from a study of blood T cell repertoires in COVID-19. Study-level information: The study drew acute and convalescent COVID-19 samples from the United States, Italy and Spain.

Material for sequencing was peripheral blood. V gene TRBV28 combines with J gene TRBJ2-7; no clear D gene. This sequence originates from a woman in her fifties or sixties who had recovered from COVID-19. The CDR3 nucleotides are TGTGCCAGCTCCCCACGACGAGCGCCCTACGAGCAGTACTTC. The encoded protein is CASSPRRAPYEQYF.